These 8 T cell receptor beta chains originate from one sample sequenced in a study of identical twins. TCRdb re-called the 5' RACE reads through MiXCR, storing one row per CDR3 protein. Of a few hundred thousand distinct CDR3 sequences in the sample, approximately 9.6% are singletons; the top ten hold roughly 3%. These records were also assigned to another study, of yellow fever vaccine responses in identical twins.

The sequenced sample was PBMCs. All receptors derive from a woman aged 18 to 35 in good health.

This clonotype has just a few counts. The rearrangement joins TRBV6-1 to TRBJ2-7; 7 bases match TRBD2. The V gene end was trimmed by 6 bases and the J gene end by 1 base; junction bases not matched to a gene: 9. The CDR3 loop spans 15 amino acids. Germline V gene data show CDR1 as MNHNS and CDR2 as SASEGT. CDR3 DNA sequence: TGTGCCAGCAGCCTCCTGGGAGGGAATTCCTACGAGCAGTACTTC. Translating it yields CASSLLGGNSYEQYF.

A few counts support this clonotype. This chain uses TRBV11-2 with TRBJ2-7, with a tentative D call TRBD1 (5 bases). Trimming took off 5 bases at V and 0 bases at J, with 17 bases between the two ends. The CDR3 sequence is 16 residues long. CDR1 and CDR2 (germline): SGHAT, FQNNGV. CDR3 DNA sequence: TGTGCCAGCAGCGCTCTACCGCGACAGATCTCCTACGAGCAGTACTTC. Translation gives CASSALPRQISYEQYF.

CDR3 residues: CASSLWGKAYNEQFF. Written as DNA, the CDR3 is TGTGCCAGCAGTTTATGGGGGAAGGCCTACAATGAGCAGTTCTTC. The genes are TRBV12-3 or TRBV12-4 and TRBJ2-1, with D possibly being TRBD1 or TRBD2 (5 bases each). CDR3 size: 15 residues. With 2 bases removed from V and 2 bases from J, the gap between germline ends came to 10 bases.

The CDR3 sequence: CSALGSLVIEQFF. In nucleotides, the CDR3 is TGCAGTGCCCTTGGGTCCCTGGTAATCGAGCAGTTCTTC. The genes are TRBV20-1 and TRBJ2-1; D is unclear. This CDR3 has 13 residues. V was cut by 6 bases and J by 10 bases, with 19 bases left in between. Germline V lookup: CDR1 DFQATT, CDR2 SNEGSKA (reference sequence).

This clonotype was counted only a few times. The chain carries TRBV4-1 and TRBJ2-5; unclear D gene. Germline CDR1 reads MGHRA; CDR2 reads YSYEKL. V lost 1 base to trimming and J lost 2 bases, with 14 bases between them. The CDR3 spans 16 residues. The CDR3 region is CASSQVLPDPQETQYF. The CDR3 nucleotides read TGCGCCAGCAGCCAAGTCCTGCCAGACCCTCAAGAGACCCAGTACTTC.

CDR3 sequence reads: CATSRDRGTEPYEQYF. The DNA of the CDR3 is TGTGCCACCAGCAGAGATAGGGGGACAGAGCCCTACGAGCAGTACTTC. The genes are TRBV15 and TRBJ2-7, with 7 bases fitting TRBD1. The V gene end was trimmed by 0 bases and the J gene end by 2 bases; junction bases not matched to a gene: 7. CDR3 length equals 16 residues. Per germline, CDR1 LNHNV and CDR2 YYDKDF (reference sequence).

The gene calls are TRBV9 and TRBJ2-7; D may be TRBD2 (5 bases). The CDR3 runs to 15 residues. Trimming took off 0 bases at V and 3 bases at J, with 13 bases between the two ends. Per germline, CDR1 SGDLS and CDR2 YYNGEE. The chain's CDR3 is CASSVGEGLVYEQYF. The DNA of the CDR3 is TGTGCCAGCAGCGTAGGAGAGGGTTTGGTCTACGAGCAGTACTTC.

The chain combines TRBV19 with TRBJ2-7, with TRBD1 identical over 9 bases. The CDR3 has 15 amino acids. V shed 7 bases and J 1 base; nucleotides not matched to a gene: 8. Germline CDR1 LNHDA, CDR2 SQIVND (reference sequence). The CDR3 loop is CASTAGTGSSYEQYF. CDR3 bases: TGTGCCAGTACCGCCGGGACAGGGTCATCCTACGAGCAGTACTTC.